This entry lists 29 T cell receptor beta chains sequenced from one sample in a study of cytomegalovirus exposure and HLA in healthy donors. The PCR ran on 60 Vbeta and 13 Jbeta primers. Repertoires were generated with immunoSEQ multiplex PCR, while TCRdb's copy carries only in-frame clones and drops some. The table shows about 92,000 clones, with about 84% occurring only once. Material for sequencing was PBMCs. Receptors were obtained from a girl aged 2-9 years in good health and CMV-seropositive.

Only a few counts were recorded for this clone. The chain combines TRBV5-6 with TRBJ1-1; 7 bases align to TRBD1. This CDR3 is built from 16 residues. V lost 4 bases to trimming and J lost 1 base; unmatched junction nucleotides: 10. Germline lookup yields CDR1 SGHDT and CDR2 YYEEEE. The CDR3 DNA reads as TGTGCCAGCAGCCTAACAATCCGGGACAGGAACACTGAAGCTTTCTTT. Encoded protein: CASSLTIRDRNTEAFF.

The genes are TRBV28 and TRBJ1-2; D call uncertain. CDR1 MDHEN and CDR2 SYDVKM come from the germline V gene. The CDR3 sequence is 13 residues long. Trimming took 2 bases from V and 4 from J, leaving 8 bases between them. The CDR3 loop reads CASSLDTSYGYTF. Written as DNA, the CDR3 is TGTGCCAGCAGTTTAGACACGAGCTATGGCTACACCTTC.

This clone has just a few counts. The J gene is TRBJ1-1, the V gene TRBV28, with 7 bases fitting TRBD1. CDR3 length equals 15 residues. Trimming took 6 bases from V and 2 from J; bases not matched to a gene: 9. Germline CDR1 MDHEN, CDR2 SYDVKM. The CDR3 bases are TGTGCCAGCAGCCCAAATGACAGGGTAAACACTGAAGCTTTCTTT. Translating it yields CASSPNDRVNTEAFF.

CDR3 loop: CASSFSSNQPQHF. CDR3 in DNA: TGTGCCAGCAGCTTCTCGAGCAATCAGCCCCAGCATTTT. The chain has TRBV13 and TRBJ1-5; D ambiguous. This CDR3 spans 13 amino acids. V lost 3 bases, J lost 1 base, and 4 bases lay in between. Germline V gene sequence: CDR1 PRHDT, CDR2 FYEKMQ (reference sequence).

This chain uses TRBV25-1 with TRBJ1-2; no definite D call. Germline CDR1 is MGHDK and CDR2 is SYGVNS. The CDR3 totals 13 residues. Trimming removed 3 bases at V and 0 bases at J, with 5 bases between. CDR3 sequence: CASSEFANYGYTF. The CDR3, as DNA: TGTGCCAGCAGTGAGTTCGCTAACTATGGCTACACCTTC.

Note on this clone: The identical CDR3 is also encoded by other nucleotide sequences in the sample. DNA for the CDR3: TGTGCCAGCAGCGTAGCGGGAGGGAGCACAGATACGCAGTATTTT. It specifies CASSVAGGSTDTQYF. The chain couples TRBV9 to TRBJ2-3; 8 bases agree with TRBD2. This CDR3 is 15 amino acids long. Per germline, CDR1 SGDLS and CDR2 YYNGEE. The J segment lost 0 bases and the V segment lost 0 bases, leaving 0 bases of the junction unmatched.

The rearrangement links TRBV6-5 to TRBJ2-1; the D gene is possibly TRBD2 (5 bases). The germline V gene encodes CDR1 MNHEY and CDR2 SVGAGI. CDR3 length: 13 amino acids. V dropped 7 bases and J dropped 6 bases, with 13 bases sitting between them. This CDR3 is CASTLPGSNEQFF. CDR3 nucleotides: TGTGCCAGCACACTTCCGGGGAGCAATGAGCAGTTCTTC.

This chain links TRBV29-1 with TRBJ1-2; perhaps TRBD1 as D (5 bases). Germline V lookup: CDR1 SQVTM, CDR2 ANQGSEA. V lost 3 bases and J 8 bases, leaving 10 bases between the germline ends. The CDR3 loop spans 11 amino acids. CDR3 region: CSVDGQGGYTF. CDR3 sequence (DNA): TGCAGCGTTGATGGCCAGGGAGGCTACACCTTC.

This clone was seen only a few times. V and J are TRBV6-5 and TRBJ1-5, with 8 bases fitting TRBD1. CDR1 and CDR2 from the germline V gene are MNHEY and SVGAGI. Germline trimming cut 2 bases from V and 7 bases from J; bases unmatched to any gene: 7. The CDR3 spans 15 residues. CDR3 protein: CASSYDRGSKQPQHF. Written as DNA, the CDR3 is TGTGCCAGCAGTTACGACAGGGGAAGTAAACAGCCCCAGCATTTT.

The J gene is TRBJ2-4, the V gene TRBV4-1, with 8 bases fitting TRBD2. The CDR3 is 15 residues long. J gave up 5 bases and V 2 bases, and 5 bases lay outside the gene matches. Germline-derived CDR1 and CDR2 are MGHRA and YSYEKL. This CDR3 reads CASSQNPGGENIQYF. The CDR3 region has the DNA TGCGCCAGCAGCCAAAATCCGGGGGGGGAAAACATTCAGTACTTC.

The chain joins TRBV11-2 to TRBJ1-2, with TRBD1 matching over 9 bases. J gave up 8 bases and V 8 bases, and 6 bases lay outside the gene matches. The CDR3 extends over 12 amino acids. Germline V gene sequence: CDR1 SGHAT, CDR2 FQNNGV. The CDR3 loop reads CASVDRGIGYTF. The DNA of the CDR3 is TGTGCCAGCGTTGACAGGGGGATCGGCTACACCTTC. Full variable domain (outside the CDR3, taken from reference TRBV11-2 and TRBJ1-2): EAGVAQSPRYKIIEKRQSVAFWCNPISGHATLYWYQQILGQGPKLLIQFQNNGVVDDSQLPKDRFSAERLKGVDSTLKIQPAKLEDSAVYLCASVDRGIGYTFGSGTRLTVV.

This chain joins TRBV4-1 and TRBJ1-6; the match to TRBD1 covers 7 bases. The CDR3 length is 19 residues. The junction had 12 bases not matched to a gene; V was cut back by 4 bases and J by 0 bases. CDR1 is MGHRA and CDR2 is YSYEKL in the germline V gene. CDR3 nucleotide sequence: TGCGCCAGCAGCCCCACCCCGACAGGGACTAGCTCCTATAATTCACCCCTCCACTTT. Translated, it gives CASSPTPTGTSSYNSPLHF.

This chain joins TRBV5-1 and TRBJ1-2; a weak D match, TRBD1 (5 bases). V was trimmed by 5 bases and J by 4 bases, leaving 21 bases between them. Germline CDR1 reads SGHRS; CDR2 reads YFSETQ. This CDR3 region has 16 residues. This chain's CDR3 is CASRTSAIDRPYGYTF. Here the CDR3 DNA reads TGCGCCAGCAGAACGAGTGCAATTGACAGACCCTATGGCTACACCTTC. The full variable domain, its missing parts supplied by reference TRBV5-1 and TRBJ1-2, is KAGVTQTPRYLIKTRGQQVTLSCSPISGHRSVSWYQQTPGQGLQFLFEYFSETQRNKGNFPGRFSGRQFSNSRSEMNVSTLELGDSALYLCASRTSAIDRPYGYTFGSGTRLTVV.

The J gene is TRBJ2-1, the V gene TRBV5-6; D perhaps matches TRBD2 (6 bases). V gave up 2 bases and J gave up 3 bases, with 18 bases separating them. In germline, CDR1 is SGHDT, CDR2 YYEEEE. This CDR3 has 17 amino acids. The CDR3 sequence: CASSFSYTGADYNEQFF. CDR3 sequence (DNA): TGTGCCAGCAGCTTTTCATACACGGGAGCCGACTACAATGAGCAGTTCTTC. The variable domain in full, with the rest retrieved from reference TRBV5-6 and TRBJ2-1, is DAGVTQSPTHLIKTRGQQVTLRCSPKSGHDTVSWYQQALGQGPQFIFQYYEEEERQRGNFPDRFSGHQFPNYSSELNVNALLLGDSALYLCASSFSYTGADYNEQFFGPGTRLTVL.

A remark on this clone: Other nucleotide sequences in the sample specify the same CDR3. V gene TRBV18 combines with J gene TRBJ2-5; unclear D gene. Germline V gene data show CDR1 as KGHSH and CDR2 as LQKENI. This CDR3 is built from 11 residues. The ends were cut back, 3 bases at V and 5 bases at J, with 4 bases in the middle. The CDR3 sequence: CASSPGETQYF. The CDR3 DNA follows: TGTGCCAGCTCACCTGGCGAGACCCAGTACTTC.

CDR3 sequence reads: CASSLGVWTYEQYF. CDR3 sequence (DNA): TGTGCCAGCAGTCTAGGGGTTTGGACCTACGAGCAGTACTTC. The chain employs TRBV28 and TRBJ2-7; TRBD1 is a possible D gene (5 bases). CDR3 length equals 14 residues. V was trimmed by 5 bases and J by 2 bases, leaving 13 bases between them. Germline loops: CDR1 MDHEN, CDR2 SYDVKM.

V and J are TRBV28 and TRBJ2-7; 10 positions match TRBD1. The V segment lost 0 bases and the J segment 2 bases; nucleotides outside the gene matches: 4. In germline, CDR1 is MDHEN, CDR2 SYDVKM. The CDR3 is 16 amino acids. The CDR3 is CASSLWGTGDTYEQYF. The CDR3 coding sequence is TGTGCCAGCAGTTTATGGGGGACAGGGGACACCTACGAGCAGTACTTC.

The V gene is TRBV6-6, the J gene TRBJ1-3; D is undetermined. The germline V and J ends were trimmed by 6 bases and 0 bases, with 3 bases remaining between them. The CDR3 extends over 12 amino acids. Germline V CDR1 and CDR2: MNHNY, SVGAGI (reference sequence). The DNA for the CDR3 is TGTGCCAGCAGACTCTCTGGAAACACCATATATTTT. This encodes CASRLSGNTIYF.

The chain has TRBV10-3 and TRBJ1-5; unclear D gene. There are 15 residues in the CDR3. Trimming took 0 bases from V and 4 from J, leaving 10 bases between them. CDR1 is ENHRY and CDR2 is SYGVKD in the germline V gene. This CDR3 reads CAISESELRNQPQHF. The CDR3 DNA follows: TGTGCCATCAGTGAGTCTGAACTGAGAAATCAGCCCCAGCATTTT.

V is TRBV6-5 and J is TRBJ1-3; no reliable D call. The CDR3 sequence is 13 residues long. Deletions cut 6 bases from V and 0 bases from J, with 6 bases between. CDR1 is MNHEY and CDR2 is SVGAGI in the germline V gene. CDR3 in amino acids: CASRASSGNTIYF. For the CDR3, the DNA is TGTGCCAGCAGAGCGAGCTCTGGAAACACCATATATTTT.

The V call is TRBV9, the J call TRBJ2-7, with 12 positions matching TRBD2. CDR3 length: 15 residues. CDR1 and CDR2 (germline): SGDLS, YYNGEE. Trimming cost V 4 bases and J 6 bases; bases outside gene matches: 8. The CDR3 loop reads CASSSRLAGEGEQYF. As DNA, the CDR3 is TGTGCCAGCAGCAGTAGACTAGCGGGAGAAGGCGAGCAGTACTTC. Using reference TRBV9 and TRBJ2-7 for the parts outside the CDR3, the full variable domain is DSGVTQTPKHLITATGQRVTLRCSPRSGDLSVYWYQQSLDQGLQFLIQYYNGEERAKGNILERFSAQQFPDLHSELNLSSLELGDSALYFCASSSRLAGEGEQYFGPGTRLTVT.

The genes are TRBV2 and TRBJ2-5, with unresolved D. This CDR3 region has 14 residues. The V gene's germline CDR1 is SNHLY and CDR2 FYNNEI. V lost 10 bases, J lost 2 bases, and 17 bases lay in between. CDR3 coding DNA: TGTGCCATCAACTCGCAGGATGATCAAGAGACCCAGTACTTC. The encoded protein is CAINSQDDQETQYF.

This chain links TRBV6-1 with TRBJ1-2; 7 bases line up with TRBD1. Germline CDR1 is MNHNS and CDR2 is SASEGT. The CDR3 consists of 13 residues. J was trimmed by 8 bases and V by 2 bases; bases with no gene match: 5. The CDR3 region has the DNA TGTGCCAGCAGTGAATGGGACAGAGGCGGCTACACCTTC. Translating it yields CASSEWDRGGYTF.

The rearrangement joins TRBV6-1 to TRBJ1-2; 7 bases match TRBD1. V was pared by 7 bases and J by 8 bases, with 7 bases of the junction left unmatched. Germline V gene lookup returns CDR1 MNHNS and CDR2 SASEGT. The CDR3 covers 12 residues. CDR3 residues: CASKQGIWGYTF. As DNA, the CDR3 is TGTGCCAGCAAACAGGGGATTTGGGGCTACACCTTC.

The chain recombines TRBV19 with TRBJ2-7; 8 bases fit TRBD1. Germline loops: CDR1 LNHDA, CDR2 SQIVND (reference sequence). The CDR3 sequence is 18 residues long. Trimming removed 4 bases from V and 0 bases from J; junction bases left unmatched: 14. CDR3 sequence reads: CASSTLRNSGGLSYEQYF. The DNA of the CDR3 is TGTGCCAGTAGTACCCTGCGAAACTCAGGGGGCCTCTCCTACGAGCAGTACTTC.

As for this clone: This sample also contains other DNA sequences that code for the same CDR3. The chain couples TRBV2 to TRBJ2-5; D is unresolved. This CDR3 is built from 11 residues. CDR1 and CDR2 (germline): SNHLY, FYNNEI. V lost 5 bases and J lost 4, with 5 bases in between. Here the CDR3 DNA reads TGTGCCAGCAGTCTACGAGAGACCCAGTACTTC. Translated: CASSLRETQYF.

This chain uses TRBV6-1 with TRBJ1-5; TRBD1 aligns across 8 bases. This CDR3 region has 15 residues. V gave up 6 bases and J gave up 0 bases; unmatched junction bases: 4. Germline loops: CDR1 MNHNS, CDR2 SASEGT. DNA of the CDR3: TGTGCCAGCAGCCTGGGACAGGATAGCAATCAGCCCCAGCATTTT. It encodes CASSLGQDSNQPQHF.

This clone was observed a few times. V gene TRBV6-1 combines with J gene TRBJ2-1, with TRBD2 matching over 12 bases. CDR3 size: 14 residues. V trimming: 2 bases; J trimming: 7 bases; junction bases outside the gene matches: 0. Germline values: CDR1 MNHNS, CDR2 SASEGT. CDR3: CASSELAGGNEQFF. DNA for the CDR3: TGTGCCAGCAGTGAACTAGCGGGAGGGAATGAGCAGTTCTTC.

CDR3: CAWSSPSYSSYEQYF. CDR3 DNA: TGTGCCTGGTCGTCTCCATCTTACTCCTCCTACGAGCAGTACTTC. The V and J genes are TRBV30 and TRBJ2-7; D remains unclear. The CDR3 is 15 residues long. The germline gives CDR1 GTSNPN, CDR2 SVGIG (reference sequence). V was shortened by 5 bases and J by 0 bases, with 17 bases between the two germline ends.